This TCR beta chain is drawn from a study of shared clonotypes between healthy human individuals. Study-wide points: Specimens sampled were limited to blood, with tissue repertoires likely differing.

Between the trimmed V and J ends, which lost 3 bases and 2 bases, there was a span of 16 bases. The CDR3 runs to 17 residues. Germline V lookup: CDR1 MNHNS, CDR2 SASEGT. Clones were sequenced by immunoSEQ multiplex PCR, and TCRdb holds only the in-frame ones, with some missing. The repertoire holds 2 million to 2.5 million clones, with about 94% as singletons. About this clone: The antigen is undetermined.

The material sequenced was naive CD4+ T cells sorted from blood. The sample's subset: CD45RA+ positively selected. This chain uses TRBV6-1 with TRBJ2-2; the D is unclear. The receptor was isolated from a man between 18 and 29 years old in good health. CDR3 sequence reads: CASSEISSGLNTGELFF. CDR3 nucleotide sequence: TGTGCCAGCAGTGAGATCTCCTCAGGCCTCAACACCGGGGAGCTGTTTTTT.